A selection of T cell receptor beta chains follows, all from one sample in a study of low-dose radiotherapy and immunotherapy resistance in tumors. TCRdb used MiXCR to reprocess the reads, holding one entry per CDR3 protein. Of 75,000 to 95,000 distinct CDR3 sequences in the sample, under 25% were seen once. Material: PBMCs, obtained after low-dose radiotherapy plus immunotherapy. These receptors originate from a female donor with ovarian cancer. The CDR3 runs from the conserved cysteine through the conserved F or W. D genes are given only for firm matches. The listing skips clone size in some rows; elsewhere it reads once, few, many or a size class.

TRBV13	TRBJ1-6	-	many	TGTGCCAGCAGATACAGGGCTAGTAATTCACCCCTCCACTTT	CASRYRASNSPLHF
TRBV7-3	TRBJ2-2	-	many	TGTGCCAGCAGCTTAAGCGTCGCGGGGGCGCTGTTTTTT	CASSLSVAGALFF
TRBV12-3/TRBV12-4	TRBJ2-5	TRBD1	-	TGTGCCAGCAGCCAGACAGGGAAAGAGACCCAGTACTTC	CASSQTGKETQYF
TRBV7-2	TRBJ2-7	TRBD2	many	TGTGCCAGCAGCTTAAGGCTAGCGGACACCTACGAGCAGTACTTC	CASSLRLADTYEQYF
TRBV19	TRBJ2-3	TRBD2	-	TGTGCCAGCGGACTAGCAGATACGCAGTATTTT	CASGLADTQYF
TRBV29-1	TRBJ2-2	TRBD1	few	TGCAGCGTCCTCGGACAGGGGGCTACTAACACCGGGGAGCTGTTTTTT	CSVLGQGATNTGELFF
TRBV23-1	TRBJ2-5	-	many	TGCGCCAGCAGTCAATCGGCAGGTACCCAAATAGAAGAGACCCAGTACTTC	CASSQSAGTQIEETQYF
TRBV6-2/TRBV6-3	TRBJ1-4	TRBD1	many	TGTGCCAGCAGTGAAACGGGGACAGCAACTAATGAAAAACTGTTTTTT	CASSETGTATNEKLFF
TRBV6-1	TRBJ2-2	TRBD2	-	TGTGCCAGCAGTGAACTAGCGGGCGACACCGGGGAGCTGTTTTTT	CASSELAGDTGELFF
TRBV5-1	TRBJ2-7	-	few	TGCGCCAGCAGCTTGGCAATAGGGAACTACGAGCAGTACTTC	CASSLAIGNYEQYF
TRBV7-3	TRBJ2-2	-	once	TGTGCCAGCAGCTCCGGGACCTACACCGGGGAGCTGTTTTTT	CASSSGTYTGELFF
TRBV4-1	TRBJ2-3	TRBD2	many	TGCGCCAGCAGCCAAGGACTAGCGGGTTCCGATACGCAGTATTTT	CASSQGLAGSDTQYF
TRBV5-5	TRBJ2-7	-	-	TGTGCCAGCAGCTTTGGCGTCCCTGACTTCGAAAGCTCCTACGAGCAGTACTTC	CASSFGVPDFESSYEQYF
TRBV7-2	TRBJ2-1	TRBD2	many	TGTGCCAGCAGCTTGGGAGGGAGGGCCCACAATGAGCAGTTCTTC	CASSLGGRAHNEQFF
TRBV7-9	TRBJ2-7	-	many	TGTGCCAGCAGCTCCCGGTCCTACGAGCAGTACTTC	CASSSRSYEQYF
TRBV28	TRBJ2-5	TRBD2	many	TGTGCCAGCAGTGGATCGGGGGGGGGAGAGACCCAGTACTTC	CASSGSGGGETQYF
TRBV7-8	TRBJ2-6	-	many	TGTGCCAGCAGCTTAGTTCGTCGGCGCTCTGGGGCCAACGTCCTGACTTTC	CASSLVRRRSGANVLTF
TRBV6-6	TRBJ2-5	TRBD2	-	TGTGCCAGCAGTCCGACTAGCGGGATCCAAGAGACCCAGTACTTC	CASSPTSGIQETQYF
TRBV20-1	TRBJ2-3	TRBD2	many	TGCAGTGCTAGAGTCCCTAGCGGGATCGCAGATACGCAGTATTTT	CSARVPSGIADTQYF
TRBV3-1	TRBJ1-5	TRBD1	many	TGTGCCAGCAGCCAAGGGACAGGGACGAAAGGGCCCCAGCATTTT	CASSQGTGTKGPQHF
TRBV5-1	TRBJ2-2	-	many	TGCGCCAGCAGCTTGGACAGCTTCGGTGCCGGGGAGCTGTTTTTT	CASSLDSFGAGELFF
TRBV6-2/TRBV6-3	TRBJ2-5	-	many	TGTGCCGGGTCCGGGACCCTCGGAGAGACCCAGTACTTC	CAGSGTLGETQYF
TRBV6-5	TRBJ1-6	-	once	TGTGCCAGCAGGTTAAATGGGGAGAGTGATTCACCCCTCCACTTT	CASRLNGESDSPLHF
TRBV19	TRBJ1-5	TRBD1	many	TGTGCCAGTACCCGGGGACAGAATCAGCCCCAGCATTTT	CASTRGQNQPQHF
TRBV4-1	TRBJ2-3	-	many	TGCGCCAGCAGCCAAGGTCCTGGACTCCTAAGCCCAGATACGCAGTATTTT	CASSQGPGLLSPDTQYF
TRBV27	TRBJ2-1	TRBD2	many	TGTGCCAGCAGTCCCCCCCGAGCGACTAGCGCCCAGATCAACAATGAGCAGTTCTTC	CASSPPRATSAQINNEQFF
TRBV9	TRBJ2-3	-	many	TGTGCCAGCAGCGTAGCGGGCCCCGCGGGGGATACGCAGTATTTT	CASSVAGPAGDTQYF
TRBV20-1	TRBJ1-1	TRBD1	many	TGCAGTGCTAGAGGGGTGGTTGGTGCCGTCCAGGGGGTAACTGAAGCTTTCTTT	CSARGVVGAVQGVTEAFF